A selection of T cell receptor beta chains follows, all from one sample in a study of blood T cells in healthy people across ages. TCRdb processed the 5' RACE reads anew with MiXCR; each CDR3 protein has one entry. The table records around 1.7 million distinct CDR3 sequences, under 30% of them present only once. Material for sequencing was blood. The receptor set was obtained from a woman aged 25 to 39 in good health. Both conserved end residues are part of each CDR3. The D gene is left open where the match is weak. Not every row has a clone size; where given, it reads once, few, many or a size class.

D	length	V	J	size	DNA	CDR3
TRBD1	15	TRBV28	TRBJ2-3	-	TGTGCCAGCAGATTGGACAGGGGGGGCACAGATACGCAGTATTTT	CASRLDRGGTDTQYF
TRBD2	19	TRBV27	TRBJ2-2	many	TGTGCCAGCAGTTCCATACGGACTAGCGGGAGGGTTATCACCGGGGAGCTGTTTTTT	CASSSIRTSGRVITGELFF
TRBD2	14	TRBV27	TRBJ2-2	-	TGTGCCAGCAGAACTAGCGGAGGGACCGGGGAGCTGTTTTTT	CASRTSGGTGELFF
-	15	TRBV7-2	TRBJ2-3	few	TGTGCCAGCAGTTTTCAGACTATGCGCACAGATACGCAGTATTTT	CASSFQTMRTDTQYF
TRBD2	15	TRBV12-3/TRBV12-4	TRBJ2-3	-	TGTGCCAGCAGTTTAGAGCGGGGGAGGTCAGATGCGCAGTATTTT	CASSLERGRSDAQYF
-	15	TRBV20-1	TRBJ2-1	once	TGCAGTACTACAAACACTGGGACCGGCTGGGGGAAGCAGTTCTTC	CSTTNTGTGWGKQFF
TRBD2	15	TRBV5-1	TRBJ2-2	-	TGCGCCAGCAGCCCGGGGGGGACGAACACCGGGGAGCTGTTTTTT	CASSPGGTNTGELFF
-	13	TRBV25-1	TRBJ2-7	-	TGTGCCGGCAGTGTGGCGGGGTGGGACGAGCAGTACTTC	CAGSVAGWDEQYF
-	17	TRBV4-1	TRBJ2-5	few	TGCGCCAGCAGCCAGATCCCGGGACGGTTATCCCAAGAGACCCAGTACTTC	CASSQIPGRLSQETQYF
TRBD2	15	TRBV7-6	TRBJ2-1	many	TGTGCCAGCAGCTTAGTAGCGGGAGGGTCGGGTGAGCAGTTCTTC	CASSLVAGGSGEQFF